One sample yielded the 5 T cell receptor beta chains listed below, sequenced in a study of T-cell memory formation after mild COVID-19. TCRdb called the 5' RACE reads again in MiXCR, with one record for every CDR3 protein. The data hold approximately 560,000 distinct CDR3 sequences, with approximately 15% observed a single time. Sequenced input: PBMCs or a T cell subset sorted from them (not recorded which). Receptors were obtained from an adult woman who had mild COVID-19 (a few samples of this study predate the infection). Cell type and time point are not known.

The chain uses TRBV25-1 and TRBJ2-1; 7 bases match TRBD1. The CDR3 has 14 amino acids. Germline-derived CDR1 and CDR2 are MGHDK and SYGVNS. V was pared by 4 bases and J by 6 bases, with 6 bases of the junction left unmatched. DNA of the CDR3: TGTGCCAGCAGTGTTGAGACAGGGCTCAATGAGCAGTTCTTC. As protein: CASSVETGLNEQFF. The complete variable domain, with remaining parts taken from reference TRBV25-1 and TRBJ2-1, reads EADIYQTPRYLVIGTGKKITLECSQTMGHDKMYWYQQDPGMELHLIHYSYGVNSTEKGDLSSESTVSRIRTEHFPLTLESARPSHTSQYLCASSVETGLNEQFFGPGTRLTVL.

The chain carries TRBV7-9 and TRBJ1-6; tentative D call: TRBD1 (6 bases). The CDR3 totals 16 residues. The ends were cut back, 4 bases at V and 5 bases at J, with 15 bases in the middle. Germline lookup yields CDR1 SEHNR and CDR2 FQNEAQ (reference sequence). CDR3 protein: CASSSTRQENNSPLHF. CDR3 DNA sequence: TGTGCCAGCAGCTCCACAAGACAGGAGAATAATTCACCCCTCCACTTT.

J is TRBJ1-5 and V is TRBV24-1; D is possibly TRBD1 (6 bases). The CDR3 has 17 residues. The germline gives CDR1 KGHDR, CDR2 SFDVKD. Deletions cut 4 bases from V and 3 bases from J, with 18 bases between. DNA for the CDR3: TGTGCCACCAGTGACTCGGAGGGGGGGTGGAACAATCAGCCCCAGCATTTT. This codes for CATSDSEGGWNNQPQHF.

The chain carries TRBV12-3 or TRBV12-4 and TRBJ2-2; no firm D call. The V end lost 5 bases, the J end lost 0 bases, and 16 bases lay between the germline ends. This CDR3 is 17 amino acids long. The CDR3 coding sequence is TGTGCCAGCAGTACTCCCGATCACCTTGCGAACACCGGGGAGCTGTTTTTT. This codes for CASSTPDHLANTGELFF.

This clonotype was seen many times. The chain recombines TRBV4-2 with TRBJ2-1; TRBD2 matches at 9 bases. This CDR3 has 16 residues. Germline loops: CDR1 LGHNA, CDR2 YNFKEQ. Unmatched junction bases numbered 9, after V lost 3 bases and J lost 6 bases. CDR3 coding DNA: TGTGCCAGCAGCCAGGCAAGCGGGGGGCCTCTCAATGAGCAGTTCTTC. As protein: CASSQASGGPLNEQFF.